Below, 25 T cell receptor beta chains from the same sample are listed, as sequenced in a study of T cell responses to AZD1222 COVID-19 vaccine (dated by TCRdb to about 2021). This specimen's time point label, interpreted: about 28 days (+/-7) after the second vaccine dose. The method behind the library was the immunoSEQ multiplex PCR assay. TCRdb provides this immuneACCESS table in a form limited to in-frame rearrangements. Some clones are lacking; in checked studies, under half of them reflect an unresolved V gene, and why the rest are absent is not known. Across this sample there are more than 95,000 clones, with roughly 88% seen only once. Roughly a quarter of the sample belongs to the ten largest clones. The source was peripheral blood, collected 28 days after the second AZD1222 dose. These receptors originate from an adult who received the AZD1222 COVID-19 vaccine.

This clone was seen just once. The chain joins TRBV4-2 to TRBJ1-5, with D unresolved. The CDR3 spans 13 residues. The V and J ends lost 0 bases and 9 bases respectively, with 9 bases between them. Germline V CDR1 and CDR2: LGHNA, YNFKEQ. CDR3 in amino acids: CASSQDNSRPQHF. The CDR3 nucleotides read TGTGCCAGCAGCCAAGATAATTCCCGGCCCCAGCATTTT.

This clone was recorded at least ten times. The genes are TRBV10-1 and TRBJ2-1; no clear D gene. Trimming cost V 3 bases and J 7 bases, with 13 bases left between them. CDR1 is WNHNN and CDR2 is SYGVQD in the germline V gene (reference sequence). The CDR3 has 14 residues. CDR3 in DNA: TGCGCCAGCAGTGATTTCCGAGGTGGGAATGAGCAGTTCTTC. Protein product: CASSDFRGGNEQFF.

The chain is built from TRBV28 and TRBJ1-4; maybe TRBD1 (6 bases). V was cut by 6 bases and J by 11 bases, with 19 bases left in between. Germline V CDR1 and CDR2: MDHEN, SYDVKM. This CDR3 has 14 amino acids. In DNA form, the CDR3 reads TGTGCCAGCAGGACCGACAGGTTGGGGCGTAAACTGTTTTTT. It translates to CASRTDRLGRKLFF.

J is TRBJ1-2 and V is TRBV15; tentatively, D is TRBD1 (6 bases). The germline V and J ends were trimmed by 5 bases and 8 bases, with 21 bases remaining between them. Looked up from germline, CDR1 is LNHNV and CDR2 is YYDKDF (reference sequence). The CDR3 contains 15 residues. The CDR3 DNA is TGTGCCACCAGCGATGGGACAAAGGGGAGTTTAGGCTACACCTTC. As protein: CATSDGTKGSLGYTF.

The rearrangement uses TRBV21-1 and TRBJ2-7; the table's D call, TRBD1, has no DNA check behind it. TRBV21-1 is a pseudogene. The CDR3 sequence is 16 residues long. This CDR3 is CASSKVRGQGYYEQYF. In nucleotides, the CDR3 is TGTGCCAGCAGCAAAGTCAGGGGACAGGGATACTACGAGCAGTACTTC.

The rearrangement links TRBV28 to TRBJ2-7; D is unclear. This CDR3 is 14 amino acids long. The germline V gene has CDR1 MDHEN and CDR2 SYDVKM. Trimming pared 4 bases from V and 7 bases from J, leaving 17 bases between. The CDR3 region is CASSSPETRGEQYF. CDR3 DNA sequence: TGTGCCAGCAGTTCCCCAGAGACTCGTGGAGAGCAGTACTTC.

The chain uses TRBV4-1 and TRBJ1-2, with TRBD1 matching 10 bases. The V gene end was trimmed by 4 bases and the J gene end by 6 bases; junction bases not matched to a gene: 8. The CDR3 sequence is 15 residues long. CDR1 and CDR2 (germline): MGHRA, YSYEKL. The CDR3 sequence: CASSPDRGRLDGYTF. CDR3 sequence (DNA): TGCGCCAGCAGCCCCGACAGGGGGCGCTTGGATGGCTACACCTTC.

This clone was found once. The chain is built from TRBV21-1 and TRBJ2-2. TRBV21-1 is listed as a pseudogene. The CDR3 extends over 18 amino acids. Here the CDR3 DNA reads TGTGCCAGCAGCAAAGAGTTCCCGGGGGCCTCGAACACCGGGGAGCTGTTTTTT. Encoded protein: CASSKEFPGASNTGELFF.

V and J are TRBV5-1 and TRBJ1-6; unclear D gene. This CDR3 contains 13 residues. Germline values: CDR1 SGHRS, CDR2 YFSETQ. Trimming removed 0 bases from V and 6 bases from J, with 4 bases in between. The CDR3: CASSLGGNSPLHF. CDR3 in DNA: TGCGCCAGCAGCTTGGGCGGTAATTCACCCCTCCACTTT. Full variable domain (rest looked up from reference TRBV5-1 and TRBJ1-6): KAGVTQTPRYLIKTRGQQVTLSCSPISGHRSVSWYQQTPGQGLQFLFEYFSETQRNKGNFPGRFSGRQFSNSRSEMNVSTLELGDSALYLCASSLGGNSPLHFGNGTRLTVT.

The rearrangement uses TRBV2 and TRBJ1-1; TRBD1 is a possible D gene (6 bases). Trimming left V 5 bases short and J 0 bases short, with 10 bases between. CDR1 and CDR2 (germline): SNHLY, FYNNEI. The CDR3 runs to 14 residues. CDR3 in DNA: TGTGCCAGCAGTTACAGGGACATGAACACTGAAGCTTTCTTT. Residues: CASSYRDMNTEAFF.

The chain employs TRBV3-1 (or the pseudogene TRBV3-2) and TRBJ1-2; 10 bases fit TRBD1. CDR1 and CDR2 (germline): LGHDT, YNNKEL (reference sequence). This CDR3 has 15 residues. The trim removed 4 bases at V and 1 base at J, leaving 3 bases unmatched. The CDR3 here is CASSPGQGLNYGYTF. CDR3 nucleotide sequence: TGTGCCAGCAGCCCGGGACAGGGGCTTAACTATGGCTACACCTTC.

In its sample, this clone was seen a few times. The chain couples TRBV7-8 to TRBJ2-1, with D perhaps TRBD2 (7 bases). CDR1 is SGHVS, CDR2 FQNEAQ, per germline. The CDR3 totals 17 residues. Trimming took off 3 bases at V and 0 bases at J, with 15 bases between the two ends. CDR3 nucleotide sequence: TGTGCCAGCAGCTTGGGACTACAGGGTAGCTCCTACAATGAGCAGTTCTTC. Translated: CASSLGLQGSSYNEQFF.

The chain combines TRBV27 with TRBJ1-4; D is possibly TRBD1 (6 bases). In germline, CDR1 is MNHEY, CDR2 SMNVEV (reference sequence). Trimming pared 5 bases from V and 4 bases from J, leaving 14 bases between. This CDR3 is built from 15 residues. CDR3 protein: CASSQNRDINEKLFF. Here the CDR3 DNA reads TGTGCCAGCAGTCAAAACAGGGATATTAATGAAAAACTGTTTTTT.

V gene TRBV18 combines with J gene TRBJ1-6; D is possibly TRBD1 (6 bases). The germline V gene has CDR1 KGHSH and CDR2 LQKENI. Deletions cut 2 bases from V and 10 bases from J, with 18 bases between. The CDR3 runs 16 residues. In DNA, the CDR3 is TGTGCCAGCTCACCATCCAGGGGTAATGGGAGGTCACCCCTCCACTTT. It specifies CASSPSRGNGRSPLHF.

The chain couples TRBV11-3 to TRBJ2-2; D tentatively fits TRBD1 or TRBD2 (5 bases each). Trimming stripped 5 bases from V and 3 bases from J, with 10 bases between. This CDR3 contains 14 residues. CDR1 and CDR2 (germline): SGHNT, YENEEA. The CDR3 DNA follows: TGTGCCAGCAGCCCCGGGACCCACACCGGGGAGCTGTTTTTT. Protein sequence: CASSPGTHTGELFF.

The J gene is TRBJ2-7, the V gene TRBV2; D perhaps matches TRBD1 (5 bases). The germline CDR1 and CDR2 sequences are SNHLY and FYNNEI. The CDR3 is 14 amino acids. Trimming took off 7 bases at V and 1 base at J, with 14 bases between the two ends. Written as DNA, the CDR3 is TGTGCCAGCAAGATTCTGGACAAATCCTACGAGCAGTACTTC. Its translation: CASKILDKSYEQYF.

The rearrangement joins TRBV5-1 to TRBJ1-5; perhaps TRBD1 as D (6 bases). Germline V lookup: CDR1 SGHRS, CDR2 YFSETQ. This CDR3 is built from 15 residues. V shed 1 base and J shed 5 bases, with 13 bases lying between them. The CDR3 coding sequence is TGCGCCAGCAGCTTGAAGGGGGAGGGGGATCAGCCCCAGCATTTT. As protein: CASSLKGEGDQPQHF. The full variable domain, its missing parts supplied by reference TRBV5-1 and TRBJ1-5, is KAGVTQTPRYLIKTRGQQVTLSCSPISGHRSVSWYQQTPGQGLQFLFEYFSETQRNKGNFPGRFSGRQFSNSRSEMNVSTLELGDSALYLCASSLKGEGDQPQHFGDGTRLSIL.

Here the CDR3 reads CSAGQGGPNYGYTF. The CDR3 DNA reads as TGCAGCGCTGGACAGGGGGGTCCTAACTATGGCTACACCTTC. The chain recombines TRBV29-1 with TRBJ1-2, with 10 bases identical to TRBD1. This CDR3 comprises 14 residues. CDR1 is SQVTM, CDR2 ANQGSEA, per germline. V was clipped by 7 bases and J by 0 bases; unmatched bases: 5.

The rearrangement uses TRBV29-1 and TRBJ1-2; tentatively, D is TRBD1 (6 bases). The length of the CDR3 is 13 residues. V was cut by 5 bases and J by 0 bases, with 10 bases left in between. Germline V lookup: CDR1 SQVTM, CDR2 ANQGSEA. This CDR3 reads CSVHREANYGYTF. CDR3 DNA: TGCAGCGTTCACAGGGAAGCTAACTATGGCTACACCTTC. Complete variable domain (other parts from reference TRBV29-1 and TRBJ1-2): SAVISQKPSRDICQRGTSLTIQCQVDSQVTMMFWYRQQPGQSLTLIATANQGSEATYESGFVIDKFPISRPNLTFSTLTVSNMSPEDSSIYLCSVHREANYGYTFGSGTRLTVV.

This clone was picked up one time. The chain combines TRBV6-5 with TRBJ1-5; perhaps TRBD1 as D (5 bases). The CDR3 length is 15 residues. Deletions cut 6 bases from V and 0 bases from J, with 12 bases between. Germline values: CDR1 MNHEY, CDR2 SVGAGI. The CDR3 protein is CASSPRGVSNQPQHF. CDR3 DNA: TGTGCCAGCAGCCCCCGGGGGGTTAGCAATCAGCCCCAGCATTTT.

The J gene is TRBJ2-1, the V gene TRBV18, with D tentatively TRBD2 (5 bases). Germline V CDR1 and CDR2: KGHSH, LQKENI. This CDR3 contains 16 residues. V lost 0 bases to trimming and J lost 0 bases, with 9 bases between them. The CDR3 DNA sequence: TGTGCCAGCTCACCACCGGACTGGAGCTCCTACAATGAGCAGTTCTTC. Translation gives CASSPPDWSSYNEQFF. Full variable domain (remainder filled in from reference TRBV18 and TRBJ2-1): NAGVMQNPRHLVRRRGQEARLRCSPMKGHSHVYWYRQLPEEGLKFMVYLQKENIIDESGMPKERFSAEFPKEGPSILRIQQVVRGDSAAYFCASSPPDWSSYNEQFFGPGTRLTVL.

The rearrangement uses TRBV6-5 and TRBJ2-7; maybe TRBD1 (6 bases). Trimming removed 3 bases from V and 3 bases from J, with 12 bases in between. Germline V gene lookup returns CDR1 MNHEY and CDR2 SVGAGI. CDR3 length: 14 residues. The CDR3 DNA reads as TGTGCCAGCAGTTATGGCAGGGGAATCTACGAGCAGTACTTC. This translates into CASSYGRGIYEQYF.

The V gene is TRBV7-9, the J gene TRBJ1-2; no clear D. The CDR3 has 13 amino acids. V dropped 5 bases and J dropped 3 bases, with 10 bases sitting between them. Per germline, CDR1 SEHNR and CDR2 FQNEAQ (reference sequence). CDR3 bases: TGTGCCAGCAGCCTTTCGACGGACTATGGCTACACCTTC. It specifies CASSLSTDYGYTF.

This clone turned up a few times. The chain carries TRBV10-1 and TRBJ2-7, with 8 bases fitting TRBD1. The CDR3 covers 16 residues. The V segment lost 3 bases and the J segment 12 bases; nucleotides outside the gene matches: 19. From germline, CDR1 is WNHNN and CDR2 SYGVQD (reference sequence). As DNA, the CDR3 is TGCGCCAGCAGTGAAGTAAGGGGGACAGGAAGCTCCGGGCTGTACTTC. Protein sequence: CASSEVRGTGSSGLYF.

The chain has TRBV9 and TRBJ1-5; no firm D call. This CDR3 has 16 residues. Trimming cost V 4 bases and J 3 bases, with 17 bases left between them. Germline V gives CDR1 SGDLS, CDR2 YYNGEE. In nucleotides, the CDR3 is TGTGCCAGCAGCCCCCACCCGGCAGCCGTCAATCAGCCCCAGCATTTT. Protein sequence: CASSPHPAAVNQPQHF.